Below, 29 T cell receptor beta chains from the same sample are listed, as sequenced in a study of shared clonotypes between healthy human individuals (dated by TCRdb to 2020 to 2021). The library was generated by the immunoSEQ multiplex PCR assay. As stored in TCRdb, this immuneACCESS dataset retains in-frame rearrangements with V and J assigned. A fraction of the clones does not appear; measured against another copy, unresolved V genes explain less than half of the discrepancy, and the remainder lacks a known reason. The sample yields about 1 million clones; 60% to 80% were counted once. The ten largest make up about 1.5% of the sample. Sequenced sample: memory CD4+ T cells sorted from blood. The sample's cell subset or site label, decoded: CD45RA-negative fraction. These receptors all come from a man aged 18 to 29 in good health.

The gene calls are TRBV5-6 and TRBJ2-7; D perhaps matches TRBD2 (6 bases). The CDR3 length is 13 residues. The ends were cut back, 4 bases at V and 5 bases at J, with 13 bases in the middle. Per the germline V gene, CDR1 is SGHDT and CDR2 is YYEEEE. The CDR3 sequence: CASSPGLRDEQYF. The CDR3 bases are TGTGCCAGCAGCCCGGGACTCCGAGACGAGCAGTACTTC.

V usage is TRBV6-5 and J usage is TRBJ1-1; D is unclear. Germline V CDR1 and CDR2: MNHEY, SVGAGI. The CDR3 sequence is 14 residues long. V shed 6 bases and J shed 0 bases, with 11 bases lying between them. This chain's CDR3 is CASRRLVMNTEAFF. CDR3 DNA sequence: TGTGCCAGCAGGCGACTGGTCATGAACACTGAAGCTTTCTTT.

The V call is TRBV6-7, the J call TRBJ2-2; TRBD2 aligns across 16 bases. TRBV6-7 is known as an ORF, though its function is uncertain. The CDR3 runs to 18 residues. Trimming at V came to 6 bases and at J to 7 bases, leaving 11 bases not matched to a gene. CDR3 amino acids: CASRIGTSGRATGGELFF. CDR3 DNA sequence: TGTGCCAGCAGAATCGGGACTAGCGGGAGGGCCACGGGCGGGGAGCTGTTTTTT.

V and J are TRBV6-4 and TRBJ1-6; unclear D gene. Trimming stripped 6 bases from V and 0 bases from J, with 12 bases between. The CDR3 is 16 amino acids. Germline V CDR1 and CDR2: MRHNA, SNTAGT. The CDR3 sequence: CASRAQGSSYNSPLHF. CDR3 DNA: TGTGCCAGCAGGGCACAAGGAAGCTCCTATAATTCACCCCTCCACTTT.

V and J are TRBV4-3 and TRBJ1-2; 12 positions match TRBD1. J lost 8 bases, V lost 4 bases, and 5 bases had no gene match. Germline V gene sequence: CDR1 LGHNA, CDR2 YSLEER. The CDR3 is 14 residues long. The CDR3 region has the DNA TGCGCCAGCAGCCCCCGGGACAGGGGGCCGGGCTACACCTTC. The encoded protein is CASSPRDRGPGYTF.

V is TRBV10-2 and J is TRBJ2-5, with TRBD2 as a possible D gene (6 bases). Trimming took off 10 bases at V and 0 bases at J, with 9 bases between the two ends. The germline gives CDR1 WSHSY, CDR2 SAAADI. This CDR3 has 12 residues. The CDR3 reads CATRDYQETQYF. DNA for the CDR3: TGCGCCACCCGGGACTACCAAGAGACCCAGTACTTC.

The chain is built from TRBV27 and TRBJ1-2, with D possibly matching TRBD1 (5 bases). V lost 2 bases and J 0 bases, leaving 19 bases between the germline ends. There are 18 residues in the CDR3. CDR1 is MNHEY, CDR2 SMNVEV, per germline (reference sequence). Here the CDR3 DNA reads TGTGCCAGCAGTTTACGGGGAGGGGTGAATCAGGCTAACTATGGCTACACCTTC. This gives the protein CASSLRGGVNQANYGYTF.

The rearrangement joins TRBV11-2 to TRBJ2-3; the D gene is possibly TRBD1 (6 bases). CDR1 is SGHAT and CDR2 is FQNNGV in the germline V gene. The CDR3 has 15 residues. Deletions cut 2 bases from V and 2 bases from J, with 11 bases between. The CDR3 sequence: CASSLIQGVTDTQYF. In DNA, the CDR3 is TGTGCCAGCAGCTTAATACAGGGCGTCACAGATACGCAGTATTTT.

The chain joins TRBV5-3 to TRBJ1-3; no clear D gene. TRBV5-3 is an open reading frame whose function is uncertain. The CDR3 is 12 amino acids. Trimming left V 2 bases short and J 0 bases short, with 0 bases between. CDR3 in DNA: TGTGCCAGAAGCTTCTCTGGAAACACCATATATTTT. This encodes CARSFSGNTIYF.

The chain joins TRBV4-3 to TRBJ1-1, with D possibly matching TRBD1 (6 bases). Trimming took 4 bases from V and 4 from J, leaving 13 bases between them. The CDR3 is made up of 14 amino acids. Germline V gives CDR1 LGHNA, CDR2 YSLEER. Here the CDR3 reads CASSLRGGATEAFF. The CDR3 bases are TGCGCCAGCAGCCTCCGGGGGGGGGCCACTGAAGCTTTCTTT.

The V and J genes are TRBV30 and TRBJ2-3; 7 nucleotides match TRBD1. Germline assignment: CDR1 GTSNPN and CDR2 SVGIG (reference sequence). This CDR3 is built from 15 residues. With 2 bases clipped from V and 2 bases from J, the junction kept 7 bases outside the gene matches. Here the CDR3 DNA reads TGTGCCTGGAGTAAGGGACAGCAATTCACAGATACGCAGTATTTT. Residues: CAWSKGQQFTDTQYF. The full variable domain, with the rest looked up from reference TRBV30 and TRBJ2-3, is SQTIHQWPATLVQPVGSPLSLECTVEGTSNPNLYWYRQAAGRGLQLLFYSVGIGQISSEVPQNLSASRPQDRQFILSSKKLLLSDSGFYLCAWSKGQQFTDTQYFGPGTRLTVL.

This clone was detected only once. The gene calls are TRBV30 and TRBJ1-6, with TRBD1 as a possible D gene (5 bases). Germline CDR1 GTSNPN, CDR2 SVGIG (reference sequence). Trimming removed 7 bases from V and 5 bases from J, with 15 bases in between. The CDR3 sequence is 14 residues long. The CDR3 DNA reads TGTGCCTTGGAGGGCACGGGGGATAATTCACCCCTCCACTTT. Translation gives CALEGTGDNSPLHF. Full variable domain (rest looked up from reference TRBV30 and TRBJ1-6): SQTIHQWPATLVQPVGSPLSLECTVEGTSNPNLYWYRQAAGRGLQLLFYSVGIGQISSEVPQNLSASRPQDRQFILSSKKLLLSDSGFYLCALEGTGDNSPLHFGNGTRLTVT.

The chain carries TRBV19 and TRBJ2-3; D could derive from TRBD1 or TRBD2 (5 bases each). V was cut by 7 bases and J by 2 bases, with 13 bases left in between. CDR1 and CDR2 from the germline V gene are LNHDA and SQIVND (reference sequence). This CDR3 region has 14 residues. CDR3 coding DNA: TGTGCCAGTAAAGGGGAGCCGATCACAGATACGCAGTATTTT. Its protein product is CASKGEPITDTQYF.

The V call is TRBV28, the J call TRBJ2-5; D may be TRBD1 (5 bases). The CDR3 runs 13 residues. Trimming cost V 6 bases and J 5 bases, with 13 bases left between them. Germline values: CDR1 MDHEN, CDR2 SYDVKM. CDR3 region: CASSWGGEETQYF. The CDR3 DNA is TGTGCCAGCAGCTGGGGCGGCGAGGAGACCCAGTACTTC.

The chain combines TRBV28 with TRBJ2-5, with D tentatively TRBD2 (5 bases). The CDR3 is 13 residues long. The ends were cut back, 6 bases at V and 5 bases at J, with 13 bases in the middle. The germline V gene has CDR1 MDHEN and CDR2 SYDVKM. The CDR3 DNA sequence: TGTGCCAGCAGCCTAACTAGGCGGGAGACCCAGTACTTC. Translating gives CASSLTRRETQYF. The full variable domain, with the rest looked up from reference TRBV28 and TRBJ2-5, is DVKVTQSSRYLVKRTGEKVFLECVQDMDHENMFWYRQDPGLGLRLIYFSYDVKMKEKGDIPEGYSVSREKKERFSLILESASTNQTSMYLCASSLTRRETQYFGPGTRLLVL.

This chain uses TRBV5-4 with TRBJ2-5; 8 bases are shared with TRBD2. CDR1 is SGHNT and CDR2 is YYREEE in the germline V gene (reference sequence). There are 13 residues in the CDR3. V shed 4 bases, J shed 4 bases, and the junction held 3 bases outside the gene matches. CDR3 sequence reads: CASSPRGGETQYF. CDR3 sequence (DNA): TGTGCCAGCAGCCCTCGGGGGGGAGAGACCCAGTACTTC.

This rearrangement joins TRBV6-5 to TRBJ2-7; no firm D call. The germline V and J ends were trimmed by 0 bases and 1 base, with 10 bases remaining between them. There are 15 residues in the CDR3. Germline values: CDR1 MNHEY, CDR2 SVGAGI. For the CDR3, the DNA is TGTGCCAGCAGTTACTCAAACCTTGGGTCCTACGAGCAGTACTTC. This translates into CASSYSNLGSYEQYF.

V usage is TRBV12-5 and J usage is TRBJ2-5; 7 nucleotides line up with TRBD1. This CDR3 is built from 15 residues. Germline trimming cut 5 bases from V and 2 bases from J; bases unmatched to any gene: 8. Germline CDR1 is LGHNT and CDR2 is FRNRAP. The CDR3 spells CASGPPRTGQETQYF. CDR3 in DNA: TGTGCTAGTGGTCCGCCCCGGACAGGTCAAGAGACCCAGTACTTC.

This clone was observed once. The V gene is TRBV7-9, the J gene TRBJ1-3; D may be TRBD1 (5 bases). The CDR3 covers 13 residues. CDR1 and CDR2 (germline): SEHNR, FQNEAQ (reference sequence). With 3 bases removed from V and 6 bases from J, the gap between germline ends came to 9 bases. CDR3 sequence reads: CASSFRGLNTIYF. As DNA, the CDR3 is TGTGCCAGCAGCTTTCGGGGGTTAAACACCATATATTTT.

There are a few counts of this clone. The chain combines TRBV18 with TRBJ2-1, with TRBD2 matching over 10 bases. Germline CDR1 and CDR2: KGHSH and LQKENI. CDR3 length: 16 residues. V was clipped by 0 bases and J by 6 bases; unmatched bases: 5. The CDR3 reads CASSPPEASGSNEQFF. The CDR3 coding sequence is TGTGCCAGCTCACCACCGGAAGCTAGCGGGAGCAATGAGCAGTTCTTC.

This clone has only one observation. The V and J genes are TRBV6-1 and TRBJ1-4; D is unresolved. With 10 bases removed from V and 7 bases from J, the gap between germline ends came to 10 bases. Germline V gives CDR1 MNHNS, CDR2 SASEGT. The CDR3 is 11 residues long. The CDR3 spells CATGRREKLFF. The DNA for the CDR3 is TGTGCCACCGGCCGACGTGAAAAACTGTTTTTT.

V gene TRBV5-1 combines with J gene TRBJ1-5; the D is unclear. V was cut by 0 bases and J by 3 bases, with 10 bases left in between. Per the germline V gene, CDR1 is SGHRS and CDR2 is YFSETQ. The CDR3 covers 15 residues. The CDR3 here is CASSLGVGNNQPQHF. In nucleotides, the CDR3 is TGCGCCAGCAGCTTGGGAGTGGGTAACAATCAGCCCCAGCATTTT.

This clone was counted many times. Other DNA variants within this sample encode the same CDR3. The chain carries TRBV7-2 and TRBJ2-1, with 9 bases fitting TRBD2. Unmatched junction bases numbered 7, after V lost 3 bases and J lost 7 bases. The germline V gene encodes CDR1 SGHTA and CDR2 FQGNSA. CDR3 length equals 15 residues. The CDR3 bases are TGTGCCAGCAGCTTGAGTAGCGGGAGAAGTAATGAGCAGTTCTTC. It codes for CASSLSSGRSNEQFF.

Notes on this clone: Distinct nucleotide sequences in the sample also encode this CDR3. The V call is TRBV6-1, the J call TRBJ2-7, with D perhaps TRBD1 (5 bases). The ends were cut back, 2 bases at V and 4 bases at J, with 6 bases in the middle. The CDR3 loop spans 12 amino acids. Germline lookup yields CDR1 MNHNS and CDR2 SASEGT. The CDR3 region has the DNA TGTGCCAGCAGTGAACAGGGTTACGAGCAGTACTTC. This encodes CASSEQGYEQYF.

V is TRBV10-3 and J is TRBJ2-1, with 11 bases lining up with TRBD1. The CDR3 length is 12 residues. Losses at the gene ends were 8 bases for V and 6 bases for J; bases not matched to a gene: 0. Germline values: CDR1 ENHRY, CDR2 SYGVKD. The CDR3 DNA reads as TGTGCCATCGGACAGGGGGCCAATGAGCAGTTCTTC. Protein sequence: CAIGQGANEQFF.

This clone has a single count. The CDR3 nucleotides read TGTGCCAGCAGCTTATCGGGACAGACCGGGGAGCTGTTTTTT. It translates to CASSLSGQTGELFF. The chain uses TRBV7-2 and TRBJ2-2; TRBD1 aligns across 7 bases. The CDR3 is 14 residues long. V shed 2 bases and J 5 bases; nucleotides not matched to a gene: 2. In germline, CDR1 is SGHTA, CDR2 FQGNSA.

The V and J genes are TRBV5-4 and TRBJ2-3, with 9 bases lining up with TRBD2. The CDR3 length is 16 residues. Germline CDR1 reads SGHNT; CDR2 reads YYREEE (reference sequence). V was pared by 1 base and J by 5 bases, with 8 bases of the junction left unmatched. CDR3 sequence reads: CASSLSAGGRGDTQYF. The CDR3 bases are TGTGCCAGCAGCTTGAGTGCGGGAGGGCGGGGAGATACGCAGTATTTT.

Details on this clone: Other DNA sequences in this sample translate to the same CDR3. The chain employs TRBV7-9 and TRBJ2-2, with D unresolved. This CDR3 contains 12 residues. V lost 5 bases and J 3 bases, leaving 4 bases between the germline ends. CDR1 and CDR2 (germline): SEHNR, FQNEAQ (reference sequence). The CDR3 is CASSRDTGELFF. DNA for the CDR3: TGTGCCAGCAGCAGAGACACCGGGGAGCTGTTTTTT.

The genes are TRBV7-2 and TRBJ2-2; D is perhaps TRBD2 (6 bases). Germline V lookup: CDR1 SGHTA, CDR2 FQGNSA. V lost 0 bases and J lost 3, with 8 bases in between. The CDR3 is 15 residues long. CDR3 DNA: TGTGCCAGCAGCTTAGCGGAGGGGTACACCGGGGAGCTGTTTTTT. Its protein product is CASSLAEGYTGELFF.